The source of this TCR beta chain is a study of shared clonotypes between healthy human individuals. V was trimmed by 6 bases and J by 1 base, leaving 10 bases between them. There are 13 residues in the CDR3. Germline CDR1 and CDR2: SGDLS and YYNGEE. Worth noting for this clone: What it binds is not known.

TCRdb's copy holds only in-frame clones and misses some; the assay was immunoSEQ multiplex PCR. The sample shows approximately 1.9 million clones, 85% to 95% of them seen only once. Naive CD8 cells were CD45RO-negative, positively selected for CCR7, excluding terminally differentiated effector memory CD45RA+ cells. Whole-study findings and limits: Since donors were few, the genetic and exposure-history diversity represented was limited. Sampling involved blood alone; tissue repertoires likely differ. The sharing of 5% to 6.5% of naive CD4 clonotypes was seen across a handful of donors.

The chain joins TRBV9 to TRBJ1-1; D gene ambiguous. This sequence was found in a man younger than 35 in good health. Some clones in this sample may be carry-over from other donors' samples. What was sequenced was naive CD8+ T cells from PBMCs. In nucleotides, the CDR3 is TGTGCCAGCACCGCGGGAGGGAACACTGAAGCTTTCTTT. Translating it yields CASTAGGNTEAFF. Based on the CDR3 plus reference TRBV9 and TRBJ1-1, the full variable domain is DSGVTQTPKHLITATGQRVTLRCSPRSGDLSVYWYQQSLDQGLQFLIQYYNGEERAKGNILERFSAQQFPDLHSELNLSSLELGDSALYFCASTAGGNTEAFFGQGTRLTVV.